This section outlines one TCR beta chain sequence together with its context. The sample belongs to a study of blood T cell repertoires in COVID-19. The ends were cut back, 3 bases at V and 5 bases at J, with 10 bases in the middle. CDR3 size: 13 residues. CDR1 and CDR2 from the germline V gene are SGHTA and FQGNSA. Only in-frame clones appear in the TCRdb table, and some are missing; sequencing was by immunoSEQ multiplex PCR. Of under 95,000 clones in the sample, around 88% were seen once. Sequenced sample: peripheral blood. The V call is TRBV7-2, the J call TRBJ2-5, with D perhaps TRBD2 (6 bases). The sequence was obtained from a man aged 60 to 69 with acute or convalescent COVID-19. CDR3 region: CASSFPGRETQYF. As DNA, the CDR3 is TGTGCCAGCAGCTTCCCGGGGAGGGAGACCCAGTACTTC.